The 9 T cell receptor beta chains below come from one sample, sequenced in a study of identical twins (dated by TCRdb to about 2016). Preparation of the library involved 5' RACE. This sample was sequenced with an Illumina HiSeq 2000. TCRdb handled the public reads itself, with Q25 trimming in fastp and clone calling in MiXCR, and kept productive beta chains. Identical CDR3 protein sequences are pooled into one entry, listed with their most common genes and DNA. In this sample the table shows a few hundred thousand distinct CDR3 sequences, less than 25% of which occur a single time. The leading ten clones occupy around 3% of the sample. Separately, the same data were catalogued under a study of T cells expressing NK-cell markers.

Material for sequencing was CD4+ T cells sorted from blood. These TCRs come from a woman aged 18-29 years in good health.

This clonotype was seen at least ten times. The V call is TRBV12-3 or TRBV12-4, the J call TRBJ2-2; D assignment may be TRBD1 or TRBD2 (5 bases each). CDR3 size: 15 residues. With 1 base removed from V and 7 bases from J, the gap between germline ends came to 13 bases. CDR3 sequence: CASSLVPGRGGELFF. CDR3 DNA sequence: TGTGCCAGCAGTTTAGTCCCAGGGAGAGGCGGGGAGCTGTTTTTT.

J is TRBJ2-7 and V is TRBV29-1; 7 bases line up with TRBD2. Losses at the gene ends were 4 bases for V and 6 bases for J; bases not matched to a gene: 9. The CDR3 covers 13 residues. CDR1 is SQVTM and CDR2 is ANQGSEA in the germline V gene. Here the CDR3 reads CSVVRVTGGEQYF. CDR3 coding DNA: TGCAGCGTTGTACGTGTGACGGGAGGCGAGCAGTACTTC.

This clonotype was observed many times. The rearrangement uses TRBV25-1 and TRBJ1-6; D ambiguous. Germline lookup yields CDR1 MGHDK and CDR2 SYGVNS. CDR3 length equals 11 residues. The germline V and J ends were trimmed by 6 bases and 7 bases, with 4 bases remaining between them. The CDR3 bases are TGTGCCAGCAGGGGAAATTCACCCCTCCACTTT. Its protein is CASRGNSPLHF.

This sequence joins TRBV10-3 and TRBJ2-1; TRBD2 might be the D (5 bases). The germline V and J ends were trimmed by 3 bases and 12 bases, with 12 bases remaining between them. The CDR3 covers 12 residues. Germline CDR1 reads ENHRY; CDR2 reads SYGVKD. The CDR3 loop reads CAISEKDLRQFF. DNA of the CDR3: TGTGCCATCAGTGAAAAGGACTTGCGGCAGTTCTTC.

V gene TRBV20-1 combines with J gene TRBJ2-5; 8 positions agree with TRBD2. The CDR3 spans 16 residues. Germline V gives CDR1 DFQATT, CDR2 SNEGSKA (reference sequence). The V and J ends lost 5 bases and 1 base, in that order; junction bases with no gene match: 12. The CDR3 spells CSAPRRTSRFQETQYF. The CDR3, as DNA: TGCAGTGCTCCCCGAAGGACTAGCAGGTTCCAAGAGACCCAGTACTTC.

The sample holds many counts of this clonotype. The chain employs TRBV12-3 or TRBV12-4 and TRBJ2-3, with 9 nucleotides matching TRBD2. This CDR3 spans 16 amino acids. V was clipped by 6 bases and J by 4 bases; unmatched bases: 11. The CDR3 DNA reads as TGTGCCAGCAGATCCCTAGCGGGAACTGGAGCAGATACGCAGTATTTT. Residues: CASRSLAGTGADTQYF.

This clonotype was seen repeatedly, ten times or more. The chain joins TRBV20-1 to TRBJ2-3; 13 bases agree with TRBD2. With 4 bases clipped from V and 2 bases from J, the junction kept 9 bases outside the gene matches. The CDR3 sequence is 17 residues long. Germline V gene data show CDR1 as DFQATT and CDR2 as SNEGSKA (reference sequence). CDR3 in DNA: TGCAGTGCTACACTAGCGGGGGGGATACTTTCCACAGATACGCAGTATTTT. Protein: CSATLAGGILSTDTQYF.

This clonotype was observed a few times. The chain has TRBV5-1 and TRBJ2-1, with a tentative D call TRBD1 (5 bases). This CDR3 region has 15 residues. Germline CDR1 reads SGHRS; CDR2 reads YFSETQ. V was cut by 0 bases and J by 10 bases, with 17 bases left in between. CDR3 sequence reads: CASSLGLPGYSEQFF. For the CDR3, the DNA is TGCGCCAGCAGCTTGGGCCTCCCAGGGTACTCAGAGCAGTTCTTC. Drawing the rest from reference TRBV5-1 and TRBJ2-1, the complete variable domain is KAGVTQTPRYLIKTRGQQVTLSCSPISGHRSVSWYQQTPGQGLQFLFEYFSETQRNKGNFPGRFSGRQFSNSRSEMNVSTLELGDSALYLCASSLGLPGYSEQFFGPGTRLTVL.

The chain recombines TRBV20-1 with TRBJ1-5; D gene ambiguous. The CDR3 loop spans 13 amino acids. The germline V and J ends were trimmed by 2 bases and 0 bases, with 5 bases remaining between them. Germline V lookup: CDR1 DFQATT, CDR2 SNEGSKA (reference sequence). The DNA of the CDR3 is TGCAGTGCTAGACAGGATAGCAATCAGCCCCAGCATTTT. Translating it yields CSARQDSNQPQHF.